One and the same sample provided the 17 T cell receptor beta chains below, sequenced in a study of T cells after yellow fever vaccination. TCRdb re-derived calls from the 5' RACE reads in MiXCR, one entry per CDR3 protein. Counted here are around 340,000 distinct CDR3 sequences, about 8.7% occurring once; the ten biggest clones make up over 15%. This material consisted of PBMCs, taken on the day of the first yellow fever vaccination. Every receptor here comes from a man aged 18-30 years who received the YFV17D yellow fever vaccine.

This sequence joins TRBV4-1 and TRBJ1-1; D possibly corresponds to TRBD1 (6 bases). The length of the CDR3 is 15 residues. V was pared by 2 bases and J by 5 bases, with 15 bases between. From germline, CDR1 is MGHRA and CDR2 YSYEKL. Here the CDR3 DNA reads TGCGCCAGCAGCCAAAGTGGTCAGGGGAATACTGAAGCTTTCTTT. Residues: CASSQSGQGNTEAFF.

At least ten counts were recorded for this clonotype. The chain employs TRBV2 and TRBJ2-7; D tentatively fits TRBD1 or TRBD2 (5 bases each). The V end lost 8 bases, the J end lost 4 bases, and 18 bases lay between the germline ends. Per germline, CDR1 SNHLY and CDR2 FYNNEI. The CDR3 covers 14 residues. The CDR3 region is CASQQDGEVYEQYF. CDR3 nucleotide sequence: TGTGCCAGCCAACAGGACGGGGAAGTATACGAGCAGTACTTC.

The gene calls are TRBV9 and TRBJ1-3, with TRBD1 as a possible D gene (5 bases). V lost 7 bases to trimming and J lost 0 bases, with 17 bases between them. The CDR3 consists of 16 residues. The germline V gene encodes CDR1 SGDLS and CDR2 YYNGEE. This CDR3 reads CASGASLGSSGNTIYF. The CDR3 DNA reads TGTGCCAGCGGGGCCTCATTGGGGTCCTCTGGAAACACCATATATTTT. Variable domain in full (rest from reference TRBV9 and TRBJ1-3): DSGVTQTPKHLITATGQRVTLRCSPRSGDLSVYWYQQSLDQGLQFLIQYYNGEERAKGNILERFSAQQFPDLHSELNLSSLELGDSALYFCASGASLGSSGNTIYFGEGSWLTVV.

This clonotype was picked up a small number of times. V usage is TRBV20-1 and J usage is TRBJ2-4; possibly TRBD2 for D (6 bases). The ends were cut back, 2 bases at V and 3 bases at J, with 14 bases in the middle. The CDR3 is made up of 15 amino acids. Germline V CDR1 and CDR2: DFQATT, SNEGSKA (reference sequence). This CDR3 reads CSARIGGEDKNIQYF. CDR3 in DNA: TGCAGTGCTAGAATCGGCGGGGAAGACAAAAACATTCAGTACTTC.

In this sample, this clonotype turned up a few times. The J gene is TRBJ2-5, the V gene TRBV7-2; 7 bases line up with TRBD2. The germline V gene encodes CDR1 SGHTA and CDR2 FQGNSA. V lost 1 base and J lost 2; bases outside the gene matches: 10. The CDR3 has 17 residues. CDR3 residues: CASSLGGGGGRQETQYF. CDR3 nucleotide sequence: TGTGCCAGCAGCTTAGGAGGCGGCGGGGGACGACAAGAGACCCAGTACTTC.

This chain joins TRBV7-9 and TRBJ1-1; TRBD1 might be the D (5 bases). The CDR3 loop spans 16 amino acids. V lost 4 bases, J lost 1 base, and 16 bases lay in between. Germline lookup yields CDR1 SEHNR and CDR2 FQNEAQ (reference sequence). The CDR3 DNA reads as TGTGCCAGCAGCTCCTCCGGGGGAGGGGAGAACACTGAAGCTTTCTTT. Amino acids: CASSSSGGGENTEAFF.

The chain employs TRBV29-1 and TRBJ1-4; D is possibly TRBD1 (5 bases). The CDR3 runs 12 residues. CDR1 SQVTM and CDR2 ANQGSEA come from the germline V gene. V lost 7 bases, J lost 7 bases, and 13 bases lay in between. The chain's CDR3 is CSATGTFEKLFF. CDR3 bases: TGCAGCGCCACCGGGACTTTTGAAAAACTGTTTTTT.

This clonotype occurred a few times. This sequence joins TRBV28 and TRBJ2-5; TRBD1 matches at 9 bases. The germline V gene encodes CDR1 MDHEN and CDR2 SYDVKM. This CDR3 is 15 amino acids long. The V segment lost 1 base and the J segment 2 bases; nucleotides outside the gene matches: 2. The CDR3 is CASSLLGTGQETQYF. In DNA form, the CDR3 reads TGTGCCAGCAGTTTATTAGGGACAGGGCAAGAGACCCAGTACTTC.

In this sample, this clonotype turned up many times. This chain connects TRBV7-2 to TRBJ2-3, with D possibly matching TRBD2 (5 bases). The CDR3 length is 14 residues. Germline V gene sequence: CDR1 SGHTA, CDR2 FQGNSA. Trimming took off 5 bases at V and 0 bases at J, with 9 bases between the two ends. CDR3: CASSPDSSTDTQYF. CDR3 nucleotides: TGTGCCAGCAGCCCGGACTCTAGCACAGATACGCAGTATTTT.

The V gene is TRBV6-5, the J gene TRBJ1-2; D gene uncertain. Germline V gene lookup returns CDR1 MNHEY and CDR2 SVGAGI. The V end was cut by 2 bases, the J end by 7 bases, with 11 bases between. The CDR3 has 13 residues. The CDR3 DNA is TGTGCCAGCAGTTACGATAGTCTGCGTGGCTACACCTTC. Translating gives CASSYDSLRGYTF.

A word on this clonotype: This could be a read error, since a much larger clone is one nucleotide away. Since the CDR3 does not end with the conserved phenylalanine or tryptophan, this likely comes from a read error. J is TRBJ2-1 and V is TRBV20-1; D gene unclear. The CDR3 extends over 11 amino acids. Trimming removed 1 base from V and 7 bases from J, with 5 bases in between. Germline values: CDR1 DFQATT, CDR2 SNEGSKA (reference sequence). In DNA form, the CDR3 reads TGCAGTGCTAGAGTCCAGAATGAGCAGTTCTTG. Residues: CSARVQNEQFL.

In DNA form, the CDR3 reads TGTGCCAGTAGTATCGGAGAGAGAGGAGTGGCTTTCTTT. As protein: CASSIGERGVAFF. The rearrangement joins TRBV19 to TRBJ1-1, with D unclear. This CDR3 has 13 amino acids. Between the trimmed V and J ends, which lost 3 bases and 11 bases, there was a span of 16 bases. Germline CDR1 reads LNHDA; CDR2 reads SQIVND (reference sequence).

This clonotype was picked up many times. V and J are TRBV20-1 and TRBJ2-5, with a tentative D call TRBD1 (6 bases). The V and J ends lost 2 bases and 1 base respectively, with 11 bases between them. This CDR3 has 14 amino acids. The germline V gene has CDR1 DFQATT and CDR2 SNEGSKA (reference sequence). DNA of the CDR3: TGCAGTGCTAGATCAGGGGCCCCCCAAGAGACCCAGTACTTC. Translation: CSARSGAPQETQYF.

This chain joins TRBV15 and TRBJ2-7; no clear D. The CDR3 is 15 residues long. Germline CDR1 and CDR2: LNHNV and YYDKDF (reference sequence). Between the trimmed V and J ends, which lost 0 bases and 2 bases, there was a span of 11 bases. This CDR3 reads CATSRDLASTYEQYF. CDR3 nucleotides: TGTGCCACCAGCAGAGATCTTGCCAGTACCTACGAGCAGTACTTC.

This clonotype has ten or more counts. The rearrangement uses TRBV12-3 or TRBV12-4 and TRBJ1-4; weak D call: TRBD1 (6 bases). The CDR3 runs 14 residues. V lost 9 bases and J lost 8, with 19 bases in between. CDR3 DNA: TGTGCCAGTTCCCCGGGGGCCGGACTCGAAAAACTGTTTTTT. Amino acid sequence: CASSPGAGLEKLFF.

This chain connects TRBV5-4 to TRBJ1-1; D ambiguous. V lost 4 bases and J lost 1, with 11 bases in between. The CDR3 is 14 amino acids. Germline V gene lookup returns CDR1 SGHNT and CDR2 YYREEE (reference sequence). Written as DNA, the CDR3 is TGTGCCAGCAGCATCAAGCGGCAGAACACTGAAGCTTTCTTT. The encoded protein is CASSIKRQNTEAFF. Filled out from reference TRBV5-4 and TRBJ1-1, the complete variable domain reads ETGVTQSPTHLIKTRGQQVTLRCSSQSGHNTVSWYQQALGQGPQFIFQYYREEENGRGNFPPRFSGLQFPNYSSELNVNALELDDSALYLCASSIKRQNTEAFFGQGTRLTVV.

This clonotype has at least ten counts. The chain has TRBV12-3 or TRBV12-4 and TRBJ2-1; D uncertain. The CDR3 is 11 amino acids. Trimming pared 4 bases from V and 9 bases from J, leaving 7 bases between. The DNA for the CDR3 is TGTGCCAGCAGTTCGATTGGTGAGCAGTTCTTC. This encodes CASSSIGEQFF.